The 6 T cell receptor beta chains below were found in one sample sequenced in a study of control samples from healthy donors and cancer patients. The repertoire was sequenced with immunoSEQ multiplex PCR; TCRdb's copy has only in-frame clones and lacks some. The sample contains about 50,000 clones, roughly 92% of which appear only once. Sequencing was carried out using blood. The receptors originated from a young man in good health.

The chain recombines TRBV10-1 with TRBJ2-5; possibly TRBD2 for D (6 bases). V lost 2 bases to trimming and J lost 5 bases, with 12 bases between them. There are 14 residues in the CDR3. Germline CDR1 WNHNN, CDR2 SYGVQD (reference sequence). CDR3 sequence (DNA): TGCGCCAGCAGTGAGCACGGGAGTAAGGAGACCCAGTACTTC. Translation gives CASSEHGSKETQYF.

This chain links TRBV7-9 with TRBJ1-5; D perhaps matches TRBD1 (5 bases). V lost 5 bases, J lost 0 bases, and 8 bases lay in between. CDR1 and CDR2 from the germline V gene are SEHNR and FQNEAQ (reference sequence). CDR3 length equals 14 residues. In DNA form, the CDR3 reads TGTGCCAGCAGCAAGACAGATAGCAATCAGCCCCAGCATTTT. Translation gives CASSKTDSNQPQHF. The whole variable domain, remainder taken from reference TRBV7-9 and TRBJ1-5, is DTGVSQNPRHKITKRGQNVTFRCDPISEHNRLYWYRQTLGQGPEFLTYFQNEAQLEKSRLLSDRFSAERPKGSFSTLEIQRTEQGDSAMYLCASSKTDSNQPQHFGDGTRLSIL.

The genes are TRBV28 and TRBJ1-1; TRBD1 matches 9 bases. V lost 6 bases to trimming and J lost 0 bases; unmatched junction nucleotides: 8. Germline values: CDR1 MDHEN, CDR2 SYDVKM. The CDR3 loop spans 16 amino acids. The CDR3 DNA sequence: TGTGCCAGCAGATCGGGACAGGGATTGTTGAACACTGAAGCTTTCTTT. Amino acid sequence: CASRSGQGLLNTEAFF.

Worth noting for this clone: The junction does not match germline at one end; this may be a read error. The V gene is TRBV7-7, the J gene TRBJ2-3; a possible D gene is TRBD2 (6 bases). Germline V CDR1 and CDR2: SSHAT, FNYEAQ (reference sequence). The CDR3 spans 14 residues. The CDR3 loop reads CASSPAGTTDTQYF. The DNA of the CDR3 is TGTGCTAGCAGCCCAGCGGGCACCACAGATACGCAGTATTTT.

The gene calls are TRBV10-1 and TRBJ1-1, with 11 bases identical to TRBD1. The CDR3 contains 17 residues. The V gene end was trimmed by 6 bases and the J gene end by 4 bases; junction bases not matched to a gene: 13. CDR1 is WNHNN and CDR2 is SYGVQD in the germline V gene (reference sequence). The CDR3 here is CASSFGTGGFMSTEAFF. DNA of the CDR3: TGCGCCAGCAGCTTCGGGACAGGGGGTTTCATGAGCACTGAAGCTTTCTTT.

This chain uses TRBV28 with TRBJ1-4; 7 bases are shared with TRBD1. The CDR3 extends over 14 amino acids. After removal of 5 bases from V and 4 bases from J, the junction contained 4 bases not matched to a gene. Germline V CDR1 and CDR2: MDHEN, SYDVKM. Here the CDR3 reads CASSATGLNEKLFF. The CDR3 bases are TGTGCCAGCAGTGCGACAGGGCTTAATGAAAAACTGTTTTTT.